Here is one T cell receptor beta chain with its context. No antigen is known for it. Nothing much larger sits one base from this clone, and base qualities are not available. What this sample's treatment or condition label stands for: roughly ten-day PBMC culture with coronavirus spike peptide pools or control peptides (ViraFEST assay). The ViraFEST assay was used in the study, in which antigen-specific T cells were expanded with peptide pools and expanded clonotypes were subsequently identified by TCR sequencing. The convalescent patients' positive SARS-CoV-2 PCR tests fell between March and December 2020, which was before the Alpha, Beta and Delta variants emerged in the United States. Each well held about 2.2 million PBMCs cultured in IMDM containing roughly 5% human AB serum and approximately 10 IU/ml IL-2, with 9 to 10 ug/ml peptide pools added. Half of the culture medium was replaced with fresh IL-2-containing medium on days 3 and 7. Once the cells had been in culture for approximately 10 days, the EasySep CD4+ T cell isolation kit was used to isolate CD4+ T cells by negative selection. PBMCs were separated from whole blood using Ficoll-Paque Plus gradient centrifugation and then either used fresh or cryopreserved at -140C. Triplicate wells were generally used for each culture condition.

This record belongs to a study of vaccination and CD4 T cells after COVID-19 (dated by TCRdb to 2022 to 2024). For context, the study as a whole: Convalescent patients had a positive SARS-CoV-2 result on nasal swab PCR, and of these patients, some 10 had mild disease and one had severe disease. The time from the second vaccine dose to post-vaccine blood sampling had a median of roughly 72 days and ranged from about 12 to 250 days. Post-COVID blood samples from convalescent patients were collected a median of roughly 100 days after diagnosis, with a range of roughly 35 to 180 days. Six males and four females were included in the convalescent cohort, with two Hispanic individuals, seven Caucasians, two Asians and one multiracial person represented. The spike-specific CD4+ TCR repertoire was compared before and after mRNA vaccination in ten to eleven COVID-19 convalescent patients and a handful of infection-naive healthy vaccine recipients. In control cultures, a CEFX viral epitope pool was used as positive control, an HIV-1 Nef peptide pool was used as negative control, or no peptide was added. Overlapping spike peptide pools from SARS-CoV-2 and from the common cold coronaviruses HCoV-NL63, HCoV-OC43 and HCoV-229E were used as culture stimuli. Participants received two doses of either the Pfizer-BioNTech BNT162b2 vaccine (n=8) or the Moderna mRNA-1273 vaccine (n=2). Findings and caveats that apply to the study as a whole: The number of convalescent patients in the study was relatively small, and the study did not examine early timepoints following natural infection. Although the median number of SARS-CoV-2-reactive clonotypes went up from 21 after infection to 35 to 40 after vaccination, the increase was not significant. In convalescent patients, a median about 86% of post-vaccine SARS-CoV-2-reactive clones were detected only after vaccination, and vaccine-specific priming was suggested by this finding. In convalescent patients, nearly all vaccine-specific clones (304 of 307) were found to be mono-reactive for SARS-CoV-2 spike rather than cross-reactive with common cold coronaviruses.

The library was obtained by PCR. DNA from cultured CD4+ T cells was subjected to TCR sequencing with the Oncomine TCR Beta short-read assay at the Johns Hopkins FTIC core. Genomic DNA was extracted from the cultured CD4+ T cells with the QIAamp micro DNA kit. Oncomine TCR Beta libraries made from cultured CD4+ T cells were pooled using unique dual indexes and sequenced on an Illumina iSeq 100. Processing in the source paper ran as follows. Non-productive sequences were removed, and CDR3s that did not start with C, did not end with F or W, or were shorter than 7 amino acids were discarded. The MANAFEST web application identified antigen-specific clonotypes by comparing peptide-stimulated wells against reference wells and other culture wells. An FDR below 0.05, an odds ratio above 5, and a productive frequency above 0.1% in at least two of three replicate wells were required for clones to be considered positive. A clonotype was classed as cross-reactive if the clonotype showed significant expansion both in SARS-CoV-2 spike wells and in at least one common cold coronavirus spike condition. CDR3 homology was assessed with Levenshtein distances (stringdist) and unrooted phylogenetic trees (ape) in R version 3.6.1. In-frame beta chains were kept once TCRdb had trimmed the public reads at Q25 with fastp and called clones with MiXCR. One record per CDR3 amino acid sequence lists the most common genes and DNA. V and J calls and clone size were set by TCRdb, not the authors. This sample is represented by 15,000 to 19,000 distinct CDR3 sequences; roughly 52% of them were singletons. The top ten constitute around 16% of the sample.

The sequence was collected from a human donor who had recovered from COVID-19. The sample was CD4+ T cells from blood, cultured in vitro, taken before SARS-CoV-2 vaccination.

CDR3 loop: CASSDGRSLNEQFF. Read as DNA, the sequence is TGTGCCAGTAGTGACGGGAGAAGTCTCAATGAGCAGTTCTTC. The rearranged segments are TRBV19 and TRBJ2-1, with TRBD2 tentatively as D gene (6 bases match). The CDR3 covers 14 residues, taking in both the cysteine and the phenylalanine. CDR3 DNA only is kept here, 42 bases in frame from base 1. Trimming costs V 5 bases and J 6 bases, and their ends lie 14 bases apart. The germline V gene (reference sequence) provides CDR1 LNHDA and CDR2 SQIVND.